This TCR beta chain was found in a study of blood T cell repertoires in COVID-19. As for the study in general: Acute-phase and convalescent COVID-19 samples originated in the United States, Italy and Spain. PBMCs, B-cell-depleted T cells, or T cells were the source of the cDNA or gDNA that made up the material.

In the original analysis: Reference gene primer amplification yielded estimated nucleated cell counts. Data came from immunoSEQ multiplex PCR; TCRdb stores just in-frame clones and leaves some out. V, J and clone size derive from that table, while D and trimming were established from the DNA sequence. The repertoire holds around 220,000 clones, with approximately 82% as singletons. Per the germline V gene, CDR1 is SGHRS and CDR2 is YFSETQ. Trimming took 4 bases from V and 2 from J; bases not matched to a gene: 5. CDR3 length equals 15 residues. The chain joins TRBV5-1 to TRBJ2-3; 9 nucleotides match TRBD1. The sequenced sample consisted of peripheral blood. This clonotype was sampled from a woman older than 75 with active or convalescent COVID-19. DNA for the CDR3: TGCGCCAGCAGCCGGGGACAGGGACCCACAGATACGCAGTATTTT. It yields the protein CASSRGQGPTDTQYF.